This T cell receptor (beta chain) was observed in a study of T cell changes during pregnancy in multiple sclerosis. Sequencing used immunoSEQ multiplex PCR; TCRdb keeps in-frame clones, though not all of them. Of tens of thousands of clones in the sample, around 90% were seen once. Germline CDR1 reads SEHNR; CDR2 reads FQNEAQ (reference sequence). Unmatched junction bases numbered 6, after V lost 2 bases and J lost 6 bases. CDR3 length: 14 amino acids. The clonotype comes from a female donor in good health, enrolled as a control in a pregnancy study. The material was CD4+ T cells from peripheral blood mononuclear cells, obtained in the second trimester of pregnancy. This sequence joins TRBV7-9 and TRBJ2-7; 8 bases fit TRBD1. CDR3 protein: CASSLRQGATEQYF. CDR3 DNA: TGTGCCAGCAGCTTACGGCAGGGGGCAACCGAGCAGTACTTC.